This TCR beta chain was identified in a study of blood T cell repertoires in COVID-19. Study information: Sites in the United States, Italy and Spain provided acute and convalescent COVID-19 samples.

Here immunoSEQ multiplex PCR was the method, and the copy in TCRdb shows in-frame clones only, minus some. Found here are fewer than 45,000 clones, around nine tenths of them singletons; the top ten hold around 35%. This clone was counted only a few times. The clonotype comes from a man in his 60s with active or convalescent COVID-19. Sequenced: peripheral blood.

The CDR3 DNA reads TGTGCCAGTAGTATAGATCATGGAGACAGGGCTTCACCCCTCCACTTT. Translation: CASSIDHGDRASPLHF. The V and J genes are TRBV19 and TRBJ1-6, with 7 bases aligning to TRBD1. Germline V gives CDR1 LNHDA, CDR2 SQIVND (reference sequence). J lost 9 bases, V lost 0 bases, and 8 bases had no gene match. The CDR3 loop spans 16 amino acids.